This is a list of T cell receptor beta chains from one sample in a study of cytomegalovirus exposure and HLA in healthy donors. Clones were sequenced by immunoSEQ multiplex PCR, and TCRdb holds only the in-frame ones, with some missing. The sample lists some 180,000 clones; 81% were seen once. The sample comprised PBMCs. The receptors were gathered from a man aged 40-50 years in good health and CMV-seropositive. Each CDR3 is given with its conserved first and last residue. D genes are given only for firm matches. The listing skips clone size in some rows; elsewhere it reads once, few, many or a size class.

TRBV29-1	NA	TRBJ2-3	TRBD2	TGCAGCGTTGGACTAGCGGGAACCCTCACAGATACGCAGTATTTT	CSVGLAGTLTDTQYF
TRBV10-1	NA	TRBJ2-5	TRBD2	TGCGCCAGCAGTGACCCACTAGCGGGGGGTCCTCAAGAGACCCAGTACTTC	CASSDPLAGGPQETQYF
TRBV19	NA	TRBJ2-5	TRBD1	TGTGCCAGTAGTCTCGGGACAGGGGGTTCTCAAGAGACCCAGTACTTC	CASSLGTGGSQETQYF
TRBV28	NA	TRBJ2-7	NA	TGTGCCAGCAGGACCGGGGTCTACGAGCAGTACTTC	CASRTGVYEQYF
TRBV5-4	once	TRBJ2-2	TRBD1	TGTGCCAGCAGCTACCCCGGGACAGGGGGGATCGGGGAGCTGTTTTTT	CASSYPGTGGIGELFF
TRBV6-6	NA	TRBJ1-1	NA	TGTGCCAGCAGTTACTCGATAAAGGCAGGTAACACTGAAGCTTTCTTT	CASSYSIKAGNTEAFF
TRBV19	NA	TRBJ2-7	TRBD1	TGTGCCAGTAGCCCAGTTGGGGGGGGGACAGGGCACTACGAGCAGTACTTC	CASSPVGGGTGHYEQYF
TRBV15	NA	TRBJ1-5	NA	TGTGCCACCAGCAGAGAGGCTTTTAGCAATCAGCCCCAGCATTTT	CATSREAFSNQPQHF
TRBV4-1	NA	TRBJ1-2	NA	TGCGCCAGCAGCCAGAGAGACAGAGTCCCTGGATATGGCTACACCTTC	CASSQRDRVPGYGYTF
TRBV27	NA	TRBJ2-3	TRBD1	TGTGCCAGCAGTTTCCCCAACAGGGGCACGCAGTATTTT	CASSFPNRGTQYF
TRBV5-1	NA	TRBJ1-2	NA	TGCGCCAGCAGCTTGTTTGAGGAGGCACTATTAGGCTACACCTTC	CASSLFEEALLGYTF
TRBV28	NA	TRBJ2-7	TRBD2	TGTGCCAGCAGTCCACTAGCGAAAAGCCTCTACGAGCAGTACTTC	CASSPLAKSLYEQYF
TRBV5-1	NA	TRBJ2-7	TRBD1	TGCGCCAGCAGCTCTGGACAGGGGTACGAGCAGTACTTC	CASSSGQGYEQYF
TRBV9	once	TRBJ2-5	NA	TGTGCCAGCAGCGTAGGGGCAGGGATTCAAGAGACCCAGTACTTC	CASSVGAGIQETQYF
TRBV4-2	NA	TRBJ1-4	NA	TGTGCCAGCAGCCAAGAACAGCCTAATGAAAAACTGTTTTTT	CASSQEQPNEKLFF
TRBV4-2	NA	TRBJ1-2	NA	TGTGCCAGCAGCCAAGATGGGGCAACCCCTAACTATGGCTACACCTTC	CASSQDGATPNYGYTF
TRBV18	NA	TRBJ1-1	TRBD1	TGTGCCAGCTCACCACGGGACAGGGGAGGCACTGAAGCTTTCTTT	CASSPRDRGGTEAFF
TRBV29-1	NA	TRBJ1-1	TRBD1	TGCAGCGTTGGCTTCGTGCCGGGACAGGGGGTGGTCATGAACACTGAAGCTTTCTTT	CSVGFVPGQGVVMNTEAFF
TRBV9	NA	TRBJ1-1	NA	TGTGCCAGCAGCGTAGACGGTTGGGCGAACACTGAAGCTTTCTTT	CASSVDGWANTEAFF
TRBV10-3	NA	TRBJ2-7	NA	TGTGCCATCAGTGAGTCGCCGGGGGTAAGCGGCGAGCAGTACTTC	CAISESPGVSGEQYF
TRBV7-9	NA	TRBJ2-3	TRBD1	TGTGCTGTGACAGGGGGCACAGATACGCAGTATTTT	CAVTGGTDTQYF
TRBV2	NA	TRBJ2-7	TRBD1	TGTGCCAGCAATCGGGACAGCCCCTACGAGCAGTACTTC	CASNRDSPYEQYF
TRBV6-1	NA	TRBJ1-3	NA	TGTGCCAGCAGTGGATTACAGAGCTCTGGAAACACCATATATTTT	CASSGLQSSGNTIYF
TRBV19	once	TRBJ2-3	TRBD1	TGTGCCAGTGGGACAGTCACAGATACGCAGTATTTT	CASGTVTDTQYF
TRBV18	NA	TRBJ1-4	NA	TGTGCCAGCTCACCAATGGGCGGGGGAGCAACTAATGAAAAACTGTTTTTT	CASSPMGGGATNEKLFF
TRBV7-3	NA	TRBJ2-1	TRBD1	TGTGCCAGCAGCGCCGGGACAGATTACAATGAGCAGTTCTTC	CASSAGTDYNEQFF
TRBV5-8	NA	TRBJ1-6	NA	TGTGCCAGCAGCTTGAGGGGCCTTAATTCACCCCTCCACTTT	CASSLRGLNSPLHF
TRBV10-3	NA	TRBJ2-3	TRBD2	TGTGCCATCAACGACAAGAGAGCGGGAGCATATGAAGATACGCAGTATTTT	CAINDKRAGAYEDTQYF
TRBV19	NA	TRBJ2-7	TRBD1	TGTGCCAGTAGTATGGACAGGGGATACGAGCAGTACTTC	CASSMDRGYEQYF